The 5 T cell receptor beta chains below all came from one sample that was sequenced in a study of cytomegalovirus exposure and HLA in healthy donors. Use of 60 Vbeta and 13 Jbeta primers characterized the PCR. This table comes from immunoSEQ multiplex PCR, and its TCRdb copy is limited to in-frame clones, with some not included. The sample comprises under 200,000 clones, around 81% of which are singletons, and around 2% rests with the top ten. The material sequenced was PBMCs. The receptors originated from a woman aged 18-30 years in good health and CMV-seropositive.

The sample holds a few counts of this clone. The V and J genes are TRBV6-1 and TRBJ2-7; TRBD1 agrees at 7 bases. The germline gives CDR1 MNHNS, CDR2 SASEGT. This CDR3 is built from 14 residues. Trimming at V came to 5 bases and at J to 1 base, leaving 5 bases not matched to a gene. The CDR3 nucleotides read TGTGCCAGCAGTCCGACAGGGATATCCTACGAGCAGTACTTC. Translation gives CASSPTGISYEQYF.

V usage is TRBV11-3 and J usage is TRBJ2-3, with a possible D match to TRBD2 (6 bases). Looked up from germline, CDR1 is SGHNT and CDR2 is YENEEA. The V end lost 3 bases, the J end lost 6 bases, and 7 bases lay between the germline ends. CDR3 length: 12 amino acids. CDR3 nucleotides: TGTGCCAGCAGCTTGGGGAGGGATACGCAGTATTTT. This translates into CASSLGRDTQYF.

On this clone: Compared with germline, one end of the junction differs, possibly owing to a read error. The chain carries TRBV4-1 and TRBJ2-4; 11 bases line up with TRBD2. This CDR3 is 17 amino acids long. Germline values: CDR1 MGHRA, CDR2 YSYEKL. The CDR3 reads CASSPGLAASAKNSQYF. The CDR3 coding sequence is TGCGCCAGCAGCCCGGGACTAGCGGCTTCAGCCAAAAACAGTCAGTACTTC.

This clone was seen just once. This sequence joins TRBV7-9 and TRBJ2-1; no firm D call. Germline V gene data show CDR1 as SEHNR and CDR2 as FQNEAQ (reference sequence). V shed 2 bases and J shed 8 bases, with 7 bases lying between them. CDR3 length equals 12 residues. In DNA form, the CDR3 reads TGTGCCAGCAGCTTAATTCCGGATGAGCAGTTCTTC. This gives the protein CASSLIPDEQFF.

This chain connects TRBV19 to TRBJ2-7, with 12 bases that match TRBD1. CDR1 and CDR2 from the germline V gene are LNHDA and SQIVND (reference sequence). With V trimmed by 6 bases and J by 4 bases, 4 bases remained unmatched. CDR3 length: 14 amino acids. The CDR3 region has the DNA TGTGCCAGTAGCCCGGGACAGGGGGCATACGAGCAGTACTTC. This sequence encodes CASSPGQGAYEQYF.